These T cell receptor beta chains were read from a single sample in a study of long-term antiretroviral therapy in people with HIV. Libraries were prepared by immunoSEQ multiplex PCR; TCRdb keeps only in-frame clonotypes and omits some of them. Here the sample spans over 20,000 clones, around 83% being singletons. Sequencing was performed on unsorted PBMCs, taken 0.4 years after starting antiretroviral therapy. The receptors here all came from a man in his forties or fifties with HIV. Each CDR3 is given with its conserved first and last residue. A D gene is named only where the DNA matches it firmly. Size is stated for part of the rows, as once, few or many counts, or as a class when the clone is expanded.

TRBJ2-5	TRBV14	.	.	11	TGTGCCAGCAGCCGTGGAGAGACCCAGTACTTC	CASSRGETQYF
TRBJ1-5	TRBV7-9	.	.	17	TGTGCCAGCAGCTTAGGCCCCGAGGGGCCAGGCAATCAGCCCCAGCATTTT	CASSLGPEGPGNQPQHF
TRBJ2-2	TRBV9	.	.	14	TGTGCCAGCAGCGTACTTCAGGGGACCGGGGAGCTGTTTTTT	CASSVLQGTGELFF
TRBJ1-2	TRBV15	.	.	12	TGTGCCACCAGCAGAGATCAGTTTGGCTACACCTTC	CATSRDQFGYTF
TRBJ2-3	TRBV9	.	TRBD1	15	TGTGCCAGCAGCGTAGGGGCAGGGGGCGCGTATACGCAGTATTTT	CASSVGAGGAYTQYF
TRBJ2-5	TRBV7-8	.	.	13	TGTGCCAGCAGCTCCGACGAGAGAGAGACCCAGTACTTC	CASSSDERETQYF
TRBJ1-2	TRBV5-1	.	TRBD1	14	TGCGCCAGCAGCATCCATGACAGGGAGGGAGGCTACACCTTC	CASSIHDREGGYTF
TRBJ2-5	TRBV11-2	.	TRBD2	16	TGTGCCAGCAGCGTAGTCACCAGCGGGGGGGCCGAGACCCAGTACTTC	CASSVVTSGGAETQYF
TRBJ2-1	TRBV11-2	few	.	11	TGTGCCAGCGGTCCCCGGGATGAGCAGTTCTTC	CASGPRDEQFF
TRBJ2-5	TRBV9	.	.	16	TGTGCCAGCAGCGTAGACGGAGGGTCCTTCTTGGAGACCCAGTACTTC	CASSVDGGSFLETQYF
TRBJ1-1	TRBV28	once	.	15	TGTGCCAGCAGTTCGGGTCAGGCCGGAGGTACTGAAGCTTTCTTT	CASSSGQAGGTEAFF
TRBJ2-2	TRBV6-4	.	TRBD2	16	TGTGCCAGCAGCCCCGATCGGGGGGGAAGGACCGGGGAGCTGTTTTTT	CASSPDRGGRTGELFF
TRBJ2-7	TRBV4-1	.	.	13	TGCGCCAGCAGCCGGGTAGCTCCCTACGAGCAGTACTTC	CASSRVAPYEQYF
TRBJ1-2	TRBV18	few	.	13	TGTGCCAGCTCACCATCAGACTTCTATGGCTACACCTTC	CASSPSDFYGYTF
TRBJ2-7	TRBV27	once	.	13	TGTGCCAGCAGATCCCATTCTACCTACGAGCAGTACTTC	CASRSHSTYEQYF
TRBJ2-7	TRBV5-4	.	.	17	TGTGCCAGCAGCTTGGGAATCCGGGGGGCCGCGGGTTACGAGCAGTACTTC	CASSLGIRGAAGYEQYF
TRBJ1-1	TRBV11-2	.	TRBD1	18	TGTGCCAGCAGCTTAGATACCTACTCCAGGGGGCGGAACACTGAAGCTTTCTTT	CASSLDTYSRGRNTEAFF
TRBJ2-7	TRBV7-6	.	TRBD1	15	TGTGCCAGCAGCTTAGGGTCCGACAGGGCCTACGAGCAGTACTTC	CASSLGSDRAYEQYF
TRBJ2-7	TRBV11-2	.	.	15	TGTGCCAGCAGCTTAGCGGTGTGGCAGTCTTACGAGCAGTACTTC	CASSLAVWQSYEQYF
TRBJ1-6	TRBV2	.	.	17	TGTGCCAGCAGTCCCCGGCTACCGAGCTCCTATAATTCACCCCTCCACTTT	CASSPRLPSSYNSPLHF
TRBJ2-2	TRBV6-5	.	.	14	TGTGCCAGCAGTTATAGTCCTAACACCGGGGAGCTGTTTTTT	CASSYSPNTGELFF
TRBJ2-2	TRBV5-1	.	.	12	TGCGCCAGCAGCCCCGCCGCCGGGGAGCTGTTTTTT	CASSPAAGELFF
TRBJ2-3	TRBV4-3	.	.	15	TGCGCCAGCAGCCAAGTCTTTGCAGGCACAGATACGCAGTATTTT	CASSQVFAGTDTQYF
TRBJ2-1	TRBV29-1	.	TRBD1	15	TGCAGCGCCCTATCCTTACAGGGGGCGAGGGATGAGCAGTTCTTC	CSALSLQGARDEQFF
TRBJ2-3	TRBV7-9	.	TRBD2	15	TGTGCCAGCAGCCTCTTCGCGGGGGGCACAGATACGCAGTATTTT	CASSLFAGGTDTQYF
TRBJ1-2	TRBV9	few	.	12	TGTGCCAGCAGCGGAATCGTCTATGGCTACACCTTC	CASSGIVYGYTF
TRBJ2-7	TRBV28	.	.	15	TGTGCCAGCAGTTTATCCGGGACGAGCTCCTACGAGCAGTACTTC	CASSLSGTSSYEQYF